This T cell receptor beta chain originates from a study of T cell responses to AZD1222 COVID-19 vaccine. The CDR3 runs to 18 residues. V was shortened by 1 base and J by 0 bases, with 13 bases between the two germline ends. CDR1 SGHTA and CDR2 FQGNSA come from the germline V gene. Clones were read by immunoSEQ multiplex PCR, and TCRdb kept only the in-frame ones, dropping some. The sample records about 94,000 clones, around 87% being singletons. This clonotype originated in an adult in good health. The chain couples TRBV7-2 to TRBJ1-6, with D possibly being TRBD1 (5 bases). The sequencing here drew on peripheral blood, taken on day 0 of AZD1222 vaccination. In nucleotides, the CDR3 is TGTGCCAGCAGCTTAGGGGGACCTACCAGCTCCTATAATTCACCCCTCCACTTT. Its protein product is CASSLGGPTSSYNSPLHF.